These 23 T cell receptor beta chains came from one sample sequenced in a study of cytomegalovirus exposure and HLA in healthy donors. This PCR relied on a set of 60 Vbeta primers and 13 Jbeta primers. Sequencing used immunoSEQ multiplex PCR; TCRdb keeps in-frame clones, though not all of them. In the table there are some 95,000 clones, under 75% of which are singletons. Input material: PBMCs. These receptors originate from a female donor in good health and CMV-seronegative.

The chain is built from TRBV11-2 and TRBJ1-6; tentative D call: TRBD1 (6 bases). From germline, CDR1 is SGHAT and CDR2 FQNNGV. V was clipped by 2 bases and J by 0 bases, with 17 bases between them. This CDR3 spans 19 amino acids. The CDR3 DNA follows: TGTGCCAGCAGCTTACGGACAGCGGCCGGAAGCTCCTATAATTCACCCCTCCACTTT. Residues: CASSLRTAAGSSYNSPLHF.

This sequence joins TRBV9 and TRBJ2-1; 10 bases fit TRBD1. CDR1 is SGDLS, CDR2 YYNGEE, per germline. The CDR3 spans 15 residues. V lost 4 bases, J lost 7 bases, and 8 bases stayed unmatched. CDR3 sequence reads: CASSSRQGAGNEQFF. The CDR3 nucleotides are TGTGCCAGCAGCAGCCGACAGGGGGCGGGAAATGAGCAGTTCTTC.

V usage is TRBV25-1 and J usage is TRBJ1-3; TRBD1 agrees at 10 bases. Germline-derived CDR1 and CDR2 are MGHDK and SYGVNS. CDR3 length: 18 residues. Trimming took 10 bases from V and 2 from J; bases not matched to a gene: 17. Here the CDR3 DNA reads TGTGCCACCGTGTCGGGACAGGGGTCCACCAGCGCTGGAAACACCATATATTTT. It translates to CATVSGQGSTSAGNTIYF.

The chain combines TRBV6-4 with TRBJ2-5, with TRBD2 identical over 8 bases. Germline lookup yields CDR1 MRHNA and CDR2 SNTAGT. The V gene end was trimmed by 5 bases and the J gene end by 5 bases; junction bases not matched to a gene: 10. The CDR3 totals 15 residues. CDR3: CASSFRAGVGETQYF. CDR3 nucleotide sequence: TGTGCCAGCAGTTTCCGAGCGGGAGTTGGGGAGACCCAGTACTTC.

The V gene is TRBV6-1, the J gene TRBJ2-7, with D maybe TRBD1 (6 bases). This CDR3 spans 17 amino acids. Germline lookup yields CDR1 MNHNS and CDR2 SASEGT. Between the trimmed V and J ends, which lost 3 bases and 2 bases, there was a span of 20 bases. The CDR3 region has the DNA TGTGCCAGCAGTGACCTCCTTGGGGGCAGGGGCGCCTACGAGCAGTACTTC. Translated: CASSDLLGGRGAYEQYF.

The sample holds a few counts of this clone. Other DNA variants within this sample encode the same CDR3. V and J are TRBV30 and TRBJ1-5; D gene unclear. Germline-derived CDR1 and CDR2 are GTSNPN and SVGIG (reference sequence). Trimming pared 2 bases from V and 4 bases from J, leaving 9 bases between. The CDR3 is made up of 13 amino acids. CDR3 loop: CAWSRRSNQPQHF. The CDR3, as DNA: TGTGCCTGGAGTCGTCGTTCGAATCAGCCCCAGCATTTT.

The rearrangement joins TRBV28 to TRBJ1-3, with D uncertain. The V gene's germline CDR1 is MDHEN and CDR2 SYDVKM. Trimming removed 2 bases at V and 2 bases at J, with 10 bases between. The CDR3 totals 15 residues. The CDR3 region is CASSLEQIAGNTIYF. In nucleotides, the CDR3 is TGTGCCAGCAGTTTAGAACAGATCGCTGGAAACACCATATATTTT. Variable domain in full (rest from reference TRBV28 and TRBJ1-3): DVKVTQSSRYLVKRTGEKVFLECVQDMDHENMFWYRQDPGLGLRLIYFSYDVKMKEKGDIPEGYSVSREKKERFSLILESASTNQTSMYLCASSLEQIAGNTIYFGEGSWLTVV.

The chain recombines TRBV25-1 with TRBJ2-5, with 8 bases aligning to TRBD1. The CDR3 has 17 residues. The germline CDR1 and CDR2 sequences are MGHDK and SYGVNS. V shed 2 bases and J 4 bases; nucleotides not matched to a gene: 12. CDR3 sequence (DNA): TGTGCCAGCAGTGAAGGTAGCAGGGGGCTCGGTGGAGAGACCCAGTACTTC. Translating gives CASSEGSRGLGGETQYF.

For the CDR3, the DNA is TGTGCCAGCAGTTTGCTTGCTAGCGGGACGGAAGATACGCAGTATTTT. This translates into CASSLLASGTEDTQYF. The chain couples TRBV28 to TRBJ2-3, with TRBD2 matching 9 bases. CDR1 MDHEN and CDR2 SYDVKM come from the germline V gene. V gave up 3 bases and J gave up 5 bases; unmatched junction bases: 9. The CDR3 runs to 16 residues.

The rearrangement links TRBV6-5 to TRBJ1-6, with 9 bases aligning to TRBD1. J gave up 7 bases and V 8 bases, and 9 bases lay outside the gene matches. This CDR3 contains 15 residues. Looked up from germline, CDR1 is MNHEY and CDR2 is SVGAGI. The CDR3 bases are TGTGCCAGCGGAAAGACAGGGGGAGTGAATTCACCCCTCCACTTT. Amino acid sequence: CASGKTGGVNSPLHF.

This clone has only a few counts. The V gene is TRBV25-1, the J gene TRBJ2-5; TRBD2 matches at 11 bases. The CDR3 is 16 amino acids. The trim removed 4 bases at V and 5 bases at J, leaving 9 bases unmatched. Per the germline V gene, CDR1 is MGHDK and CDR2 is SYGVNS. The CDR3 bases are TGTGCCAGCAGTGGGGGTAGCGGGGGGGGCGGGGAGACCCAGTACTTC. Translated: CASSGGSGGGGETQYF.

V is TRBV6-1 and J is TRBJ2-3; TRBD1 matches at 10 bases. The CDR3 is 16 residues long. J was trimmed by 6 bases and V by 0 bases; bases with no gene match: 6. In germline, CDR1 is MNHNS, CDR2 SASEGT. This chain's CDR3 is CASSEASGTGDDTQYF. The CDR3 DNA reads as TGTGCCAGCAGTGAAGCTTCCGGGACAGGGGACGATACGCAGTATTTT.

The rearrangement joins TRBV19 to TRBJ2-2; 14 nucleotides agree with TRBD2. The CDR3 contains 18 residues. The germline V gene has CDR1 LNHDA and CDR2 SQIVND (reference sequence). J was trimmed by 7 bases and V by 5 bases; bases with no gene match: 12. For the CDR3, the DNA is TGTGCCAGTAGTTATTTTGGACTAGCGGGGGGATTTGTCGGGGAGCTGTTTTTT. Its translation is CASSYFGLAGGFVGELFF.

This rearrangement joins TRBV28 to TRBJ2-1; 8 positions agree with TRBD2. The CDR3 is 16 residues long. Trimming at V came to 5 bases and at J to 0 bases, leaving 6 bases not matched to a gene. Per germline, CDR1 MDHEN and CDR2 SYDVKM. In DNA form, the CDR3 reads TGTGCCAGCAGTCCACATAGCGGGATCTCCTACAATGAGCAGTTCTTC. Translating it yields CASSPHSGISYNEQFF. The full variable domain, its missing parts supplied by reference TRBV28 and TRBJ2-1, is DVKVTQSSRYLVKRTGEKVFLECVQDMDHENMFWYRQDPGLGLRLIYFSYDVKMKEKGDIPEGYSVSREKKERFSLILESASTNQTSMYLCASSPHSGISYNEQFFGPGTRLTVL.

This clone has at least ten counts. V is TRBV7-9 and J is TRBJ2-3, with TRBD2 matching over 11 bases. CDR1 and CDR2 from the germline V gene are SEHNR and FQNEAQ (reference sequence). The V segment lost 5 bases and the J segment 9 bases; nucleotides outside the gene matches: 4. This CDR3 has 13 amino acids. CDR3 DNA sequence: TGTGCCAGCAGCCTCGGGACTAGCGGCACGCAGTATTTT. This translates into CASSLGTSGTQYF. Drawing the rest from reference TRBV7-9 and TRBJ2-3, the complete variable domain is DTGVSQNPRHKITKRGQNVTFRCDPISEHNRLYWYRQTLGQGPEFLTYFQNEAQLEKSRLLSDRFSAERPKGSFSTLEIQRTEQGDSAMYLCASSLGTSGTQYFGPGTRLTVL.

The chain has TRBV6-6 and TRBJ1-2, with D perhaps TRBD1 (5 bases). Deletions cut 5 bases from V and 2 bases from J, with 9 bases between. The CDR3 extends over 13 amino acids. Germline CDR1 reads MNHNY; CDR2 reads SVGAGI (reference sequence). CDR3 protein: CASSADRNYGYTF. As DNA, the CDR3 is TGTGCCAGCAGTGCAGACAGAAACTATGGCTACACCTTC.

A note on this clone: One end of the junction fails to match germline, which may point to a read error. V usage is TRBV7-9 and J usage is TRBJ2-1; maybe TRBD1 (5 bases). The CDR3 is 13 residues long. CDR1 and CDR2 from the germline V gene are SEHNR and FQNEAQ (reference sequence). CDR3 DNA sequence: TGTTCCAGCAGCTTAGGGGCTAACAATGAGCAGTTCTTC. This codes for CSSSLGANNEQFF.

V is TRBV13 and J is TRBJ2-3; 13 bases agree with TRBD2. Germline lookup yields CDR1 PRHDT and CDR2 FYEKMQ (reference sequence). The V and J ends lost 4 bases and 4 bases, in that order; junction bases with no gene match: 5. The CDR3 consists of 16 residues. Written as DNA, the CDR3 is TGTGCCAGCAGCTCCGGACTAGCGGGAGAGTCAGATACGCAGTATTTT. It specifies CASSSGLAGESDTQYF.

The chain combines TRBV2 with TRBJ1-5; 7 bases fit TRBD1. The CDR3 is 15 amino acids. In germline, CDR1 is SNHLY, CDR2 FYNNEI. The ends lost 0 bases at V and 2 bases at J; junction bases unmatched: 1. For the CDR3, the DNA is TGTGCCAGCAGTGAAGCAGGGACAGGCAATCAGCCCCAGCATTTT. It specifies CASSEAGTGNQPQHF.

The V call is TRBV30, the J call TRBJ1-1; D remains unclear. The CDR3 is 12 residues long. Germline CDR1 GTSNPN, CDR2 SVGIG (reference sequence). V shed 1 base and J shed 4 bases, with 7 bases lying between them. This CDR3 is CAWSGLGTEAFF. CDR3 DNA sequence: TGTGCCTGGAGTGGGCTTGGCACTGAAGCTTTCTTT.

This clone has just a few counts. The rearrangement joins TRBV29-1 to TRBJ1-2, with 7 positions matching TRBD1. V dropped 5 bases and J dropped 2; count of bases not matched to a gene: 5. Germline V lookup: CDR1 SQVTM, CDR2 ANQGSEA. The CDR3 is 13 amino acids. The CDR3 DNA is TGCAGCGTTACTGCGACAGGGAACTATGGCTACACCTTC. Its protein is CSVTATGNYGYTF.

The V gene is TRBV5-1, the J gene TRBJ2-2; perhaps TRBD2 as D (7 bases). V lost 0 bases and J 6 bases, leaving 12 bases between the germline ends. Germline V lookup: CDR1 SGHRS, CDR2 YFSETQ. This CDR3 is built from 15 residues. The CDR3 coding sequence is TGCGCCAGCAGCTTGGAGGGGGGGCTGGCCGGGGAGCTGTTTTTT. Residues: CASSLEGGLAGELFF. Full variable domain (remainder filled in from reference TRBV5-1 and TRBJ2-2): KAGVTQTPRYLIKTRGQQVTLSCSPISGHRSVSWYQQTPGQGLQFLFEYFSETQRNKGNFPGRFSGRQFSNSRSEMNVSTLELGDSALYLCASSLEGGLAGELFFGEGSRLTVL.

For this clone: One end of the junction varies from germline; a read error may be responsible. The chain uses TRBV9 and TRBJ1-2, with TRBD1 matching 9 bases. The CDR3 runs to 15 residues. The germline V gene encodes CDR1 SGDLS and CDR2 YYNGEE. The DNA for the CDR3 is TGTGCCAGCAGCCCACTCGGACAGGGGAACTATGACTACACCTTC. Its protein is CASSPLGQGNYDYTF. The variable domain in full, completed from reference TRBV9 and TRBJ1-2, reads DSGVTQTPKHLITATGQRVTLRCSPRSGDLSVYWYQQSLDQGLQFLIQYYNGEERAKGNILERFSAQQFPDLHSELNLSSLELGDSALYFCASSPLGQGNYDYTFGSGTRLTVV.